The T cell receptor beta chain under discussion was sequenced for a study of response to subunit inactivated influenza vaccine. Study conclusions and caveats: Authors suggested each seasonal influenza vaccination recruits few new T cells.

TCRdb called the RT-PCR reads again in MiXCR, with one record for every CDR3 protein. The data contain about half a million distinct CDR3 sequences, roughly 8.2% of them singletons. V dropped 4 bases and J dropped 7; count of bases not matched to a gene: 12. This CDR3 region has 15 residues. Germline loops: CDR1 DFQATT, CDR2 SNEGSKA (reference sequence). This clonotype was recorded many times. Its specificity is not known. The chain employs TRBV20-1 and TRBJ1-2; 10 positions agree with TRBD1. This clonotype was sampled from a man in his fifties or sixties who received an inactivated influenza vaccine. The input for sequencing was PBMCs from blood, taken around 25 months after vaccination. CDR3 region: CSANPGQGWPSGYTF. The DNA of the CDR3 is TGCAGTGCTAACCCGGGACAGGGGTGGCCCTCTGGCTACACCTTC.